This record covers a single TCR beta chain. The sample belongs to a study of blood T cell repertoires in COVID-19. TCRdb keeps only in-frame clones here, not all; method: immunoSEQ multiplex PCR. This sample has 75,000 or so clones; roughly 89% occur once, and the top ten carry around 5%. This CDR3 is 17 amino acids long. V lost 8 bases to trimming and J lost 1 base; unmatched junction nucleotides: 14. CDR1 is MDHEN, CDR2 SYDVKM, per germline. This receptor was obtained from a woman at least 80 years old with active or convalescent COVID-19. The chain has TRBV28 and TRBJ1-1, with 9 bases fitting TRBD1. The sequencing input was peripheral blood. CDR3 coding DNA: TGTGCCAGCCCCCCAAGAGGACAGGGGCACGGGAACACTGAAGCTTTCTTT. It is translated as CASPPRGQGHGNTEAFF.